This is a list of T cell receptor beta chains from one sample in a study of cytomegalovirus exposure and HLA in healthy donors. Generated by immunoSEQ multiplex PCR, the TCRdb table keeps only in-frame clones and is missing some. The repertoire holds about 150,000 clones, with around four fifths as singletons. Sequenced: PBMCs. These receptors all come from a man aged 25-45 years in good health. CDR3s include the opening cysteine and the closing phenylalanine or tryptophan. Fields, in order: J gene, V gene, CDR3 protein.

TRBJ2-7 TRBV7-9 CASSARTGVSYEQYF
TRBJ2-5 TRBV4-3 CASSQEPAGGGETQYF
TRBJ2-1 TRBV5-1 CASSLGGPYNEQFF
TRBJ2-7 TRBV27 CASTSTVSSYEQYF
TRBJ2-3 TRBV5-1 CASSLGGMAGGSDTQYF
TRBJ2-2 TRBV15 CATTLGGTGELFF
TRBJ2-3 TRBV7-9 CASSTAGTRRQDTQYF
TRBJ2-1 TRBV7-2 CASSLERLAGRGVVEQFF
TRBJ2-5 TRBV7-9 CSSSLTIGTSGVETQYF
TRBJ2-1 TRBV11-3 CASTQTRNSYNEQFF